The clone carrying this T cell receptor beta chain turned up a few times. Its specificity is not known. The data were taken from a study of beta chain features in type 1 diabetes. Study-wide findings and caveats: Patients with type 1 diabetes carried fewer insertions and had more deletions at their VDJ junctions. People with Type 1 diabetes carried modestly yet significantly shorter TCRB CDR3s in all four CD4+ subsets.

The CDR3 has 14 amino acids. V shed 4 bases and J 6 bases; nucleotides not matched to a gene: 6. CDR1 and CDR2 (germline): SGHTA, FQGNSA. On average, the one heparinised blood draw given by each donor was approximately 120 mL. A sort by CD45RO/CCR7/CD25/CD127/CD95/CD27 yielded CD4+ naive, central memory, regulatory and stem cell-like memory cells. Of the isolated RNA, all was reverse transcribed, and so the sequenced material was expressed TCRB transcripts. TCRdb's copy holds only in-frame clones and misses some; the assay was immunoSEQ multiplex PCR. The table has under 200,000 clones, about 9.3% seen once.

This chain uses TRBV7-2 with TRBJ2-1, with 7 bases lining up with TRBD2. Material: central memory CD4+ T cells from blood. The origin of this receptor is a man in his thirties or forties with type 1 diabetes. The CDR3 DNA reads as TGTGCCAGCAGCTACCTTAGGGAGGGCAATGAGCAGTTCTTC. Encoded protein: CASSYLREGNEQFF.